This T cell receptor beta chain comes out of a study of radiation and T cells in renal cell carcinoma. Per the germline V gene, CDR1 is SGHAT and CDR2 is FQNNGV. There are 17 residues in the CDR3. The V gene end was trimmed by 5 bases and the J gene end by 1 base; junction bases not matched to a gene: 14. The method was immunoSEQ multiplex PCR; TCRdb's version includes in-frame clones alone and lacks a portion of them. The data show around 100,000 clones, with about 79% seen just once and more than 7% held by the top ten. Points from the study as a whole: In blood, top tumor clones expanded by 2 weeks, shrinking by 4.

Time point here: blood 4 weeks post-SBRT, at nephrectomy. Sample treatment: 15 Gy SBRT to primary tumor, nephrectomy 4 weeks later. In regard to this clone: Its antigen is undetermined.

The sequence derives from a man in his fifties or sixties with renal cell carcinoma. Specimen: blood, collected from a patient whose treatment included radiotherapy and nephrectomy. The V and J genes are TRBV11-2 and TRBJ2-7; 7 bases align to TRBD2. This CDR3 reads CASSQSGASSGSYEQYF. The CDR3 DNA follows: TGTGCCAGCAGCCAGAGCGGGGCGTCTAGCGGATCCTACGAGCAGTACTTC.